This record covers a single T cell receptor beta chain. This sample was included in a study of blood T cell repertoires in COVID-19. Study background: The samples span acute and convalescent COVID-19 from the United States, Italy and Spain. Sources were T cells, B-cell-depleted T cells, or PBMCs; the material itself was cDNA or gDNA.

The germline gives CDR1 MNHNS, CDR2 SASEGT. The CDR3 has 13 residues. With 3 bases removed from V and 5 bases from J, the gap between germline ends came to 5 bases. Under the authors' procedure: Amplification with reference gene primers provided the estimates of nucleated cell counts. The method was immunoSEQ multiplex PCR; TCRdb's version includes in-frame clones alone and lacks a portion of them. V, J and clone size were drawn from that table, and D and trimming were deduced from the DNA. The repertoire includes some 110,000 clones, 84% of them detected once, and 11% to 15% sits in the top ten. The chain links TRBV6-1 to TRBJ1-6; possible D gene TRBD1, 5 bases. Sequencing used peripheral blood. The receptor's source is a woman aged 55-69 years with acute or convalescent COVID-19. This CDR3 is CASSDRDNSPLHF. CDR3 DNA: TGTGCCAGCAGTGACAGGGATAATTCACCCCTCCACTTT.